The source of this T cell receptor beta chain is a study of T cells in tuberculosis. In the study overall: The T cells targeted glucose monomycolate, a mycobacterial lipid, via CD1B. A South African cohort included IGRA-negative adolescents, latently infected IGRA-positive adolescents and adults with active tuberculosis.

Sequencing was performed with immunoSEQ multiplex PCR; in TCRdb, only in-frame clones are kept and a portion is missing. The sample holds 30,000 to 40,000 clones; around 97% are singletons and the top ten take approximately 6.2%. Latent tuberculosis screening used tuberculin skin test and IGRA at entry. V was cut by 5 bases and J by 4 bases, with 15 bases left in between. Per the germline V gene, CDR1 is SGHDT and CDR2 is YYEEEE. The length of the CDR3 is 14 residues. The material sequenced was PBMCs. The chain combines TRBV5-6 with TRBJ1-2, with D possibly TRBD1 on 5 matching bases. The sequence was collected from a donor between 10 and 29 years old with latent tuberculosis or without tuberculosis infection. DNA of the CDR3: TGTGCCAGCAGTTACGGGCAGGGATTCTATGGCTACACCTTC. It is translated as CASSYGQGFYGYTF. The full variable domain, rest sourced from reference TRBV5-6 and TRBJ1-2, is DAGVTQSPTHLIKTRGQQVTLRCSPKSGHDTVSWYQQALGQGPQFIFQYYEEEERQRGNFPDRFSGHQFPNYSSELNVNALLLGDSALYLCASSYGQGFYGYTFGSGTRLTVV.